The 23 T cell receptor beta chains presented below share a single source sample, sequenced in a study of long-term antiretroviral therapy in people with HIV. Investigators performed immunoSEQ version v3.0 at survey level. Assay: immunoSEQ multiplex PCR; the TCRdb copy retains only in-frame clones and omits some. The sample gives roughly 16,000 clones, about 86% of which show up once; roughly 14% is in the top ten. The specimen comprised unsorted PBMCs, sampled 2.2 to 2.3 years before starting antiretroviral therapy. The receptors were sampled from a woman aged 25-40 years with HIV.

The V gene is TRBV28, the J gene TRBJ1-2; 11 positions match TRBD1. The CDR3 has 18 residues. The junction had 15 bases not matched to a gene; V was cut back by 4 bases and J by 5 bases. Germline-derived CDR1 and CDR2 are MDHEN and SYDVKM. In DNA form, the CDR3 reads TGTGCCAGCAGTTCCGAGACTTTCCCGGACAGGGGGCAATATGGCTACACCTTC. Its protein product is CASSSETFPDRGQYGYTF.

The genes are TRBV4-3 and TRBJ2-3; 8 bases agree with TRBD2. Losses at the gene ends were 4 bases for V and 2 bases for J; bases not matched to a gene: 2. The CDR3 is 14 amino acids. Germline V lookup: CDR1 LGHNA, CDR2 YSLEER. Written as DNA, the CDR3 is TGCGCCAGCAGCCCTAGCGGGTACACAGATACGCAGTATTTT. Protein product: CASSPSGYTDTQYF.

The chain combines TRBV5-1 with TRBJ1-1, with D perhaps matching TRBD1 (6 bases). The CDR3 runs to 15 residues. V was clipped by 6 bases and J by 3 bases, with 18 bases between them. CDR1 and CDR2 (germline): SGHRS, YFSETQ. CDR3 in DNA: TGCGCCAGCACCGATCAGGGGTGGGGGGACACTGAAGCTTTCTTT. It codes for CASTDQGWGDTEAFF. The whole variable domain, filled in from reference TRBV5-1 and TRBJ1-1, reads KAGVTQTPRYLIKTRGQQVTLSCSPISGHRSVSWYQQTPGQGLQFLFEYFSETQRNKGNFPGRFSGRQFSNSRSEMNVSTLELGDSALYLCASTDQGWGDTEAFFGQGTRLTVV.

The chain links TRBV5-1 to TRBJ1-2; D might be TRBD1 (6 bases). The CDR3 is made up of 14 amino acids. Trimming removed 5 bases from V and 0 bases from J, with 11 bases in between. The germline CDR1 and CDR2 sequences are SGHRS and YFSETQ. For the CDR3, the DNA is TGCGCCAGCAGTGTAGGGGGGTCTAACTATGGCTACACCTTC. Its protein product is CASSVGGSNYGYTF.

The chain couples TRBV18 to TRBJ2-7; D not resolved. The CDR3 contains 12 residues. V gave up 3 bases and J gave up 1 base, with 4 bases separating them. CDR1 and CDR2 (germline): KGHSH, LQKENI. The CDR3 DNA is TGTGCCAGCTCACCTAATTCCTACGAGCAGTACTTC. It specifies CASSPNSYEQYF.

V gene TRBV6-5 combines with J gene TRBJ1-4, with unresolved D. Looked up from germline, CDR1 is MNHEY and CDR2 is SVGAGI. The CDR3 is made up of 13 amino acids. V dropped 3 bases and J dropped 8 bases, with 10 bases sitting between them. The chain's CDR3 is CASSYARLEKLFF. In DNA form, the CDR3 reads TGTGCCAGCAGTTATGCCAGGCTCGAAAAACTGTTTTTT.

The V and J genes are TRBV6-1 and TRBJ2-5; D is tentatively TRBD1 or TRBD2 (7 bases each). Germline-derived CDR1 and CDR2 are MNHNS and SASEGT. V gave up 1 base and J gave up 7 bases, with 13 bases separating them. The CDR3 consists of 14 residues. The CDR3 region has the DNA TGTGCCAGCAGTGAAGGTTGGGAGGGGGCGACCCAGTACTTC. Residues: CASSEGWEGATQYF.

The chain has TRBV30 and TRBJ1-5, with D possibly being TRBD1 (5 bases). The V end was cut by 0 bases, the J end by 4 bases, with 16 bases between. CDR3 length equals 16 residues. Per germline, CDR1 GTSNPN and CDR2 SVGIG (reference sequence). The CDR3 here is CAWSVLGGELNQPQHF. The CDR3 bases are TGTGCCTGGAGTGTACTTGGGGGGGAACTAAATCAGCCCCAGCATTTT.

The chain uses TRBV18 and TRBJ1-1; TRBD1 matches at 9 bases. The V segment lost 3 bases and the J segment 1 base; nucleotides outside the gene matches: 3. Looked up from germline, CDR1 is KGHSH and CDR2 is LQKENI. This CDR3 has 15 amino acids. CDR3 nucleotide sequence: TGTGCCAGCTCACCTCCGGGACAGGGGAACACTGAAGCTTTCTTT. Protein: CASSPPGQGNTEAFF.

This chain links TRBV7-8 with TRBJ1-3; 8 bases match TRBD1. The CDR3 covers 16 residues. Germline V gene lookup returns CDR1 SGHVS and CDR2 FQNEAQ. V was clipped by 5 bases and J by 4 bases; unmatched bases: 10. DNA of the CDR3: TGTGCCAGCAGCATCCTGACAGGGGACGTCGGAAACACCATATATTTT. Its translation is CASSILTGDVGNTIYF.

The CDR3 loop reads CASSQVRTGDTEAFF. The CDR3 DNA reads TGCGCCAGCAGCCAGGTTAGGACAGGGGACACTGAAGCTTTCTTT. V is TRBV4-3 and J is TRBJ1-1; 9 bases fit TRBD1. V shed 3 bases and J 3 bases; nucleotides not matched to a gene: 5. The CDR3 covers 15 residues. CDR1 is LGHNA and CDR2 is YSLEER in the germline V gene.

This sequence joins TRBV5-1 and TRBJ2-5; perhaps D is TRBD1 or TRBD2 (6 bases each). This CDR3 region has 17 residues. With 0 bases removed from V and 2 bases from J, the gap between germline ends came to 17 bases. The V gene's germline CDR1 is SGHRS and CDR2 YFSETQ. CDR3 nucleotides: TGCGCCAGCAGCTTGGGCCGGGGGCGAGGTAGGCAAGAGACCCAGTACTTC. It translates to CASSLGRGRGRQETQYF.

The V call is TRBV18, the J call TRBJ1-2, with D unclear. Trimming shortened V by 0 bases and J by 4 bases, and 9 bases separated the two germline ends. The CDR3 is made up of 14 amino acids. Germline loops: CDR1 KGHSH, CDR2 LQKENI. In nucleotides, the CDR3 is TGTGCCAGCTCACCACCGGAAGGGCGCTATGGCTACACCTTC. Protein sequence: CASSPPEGRYGYTF.

The J gene is TRBJ2-7, the V gene TRBV4-1; 8 nucleotides match TRBD1. Looked up from germline, CDR1 is MGHRA and CDR2 is YSYEKL. This CDR3 spans 16 amino acids. Trimming took 6 bases from V and 2 from J; bases not matched to a gene: 12. CDR3 amino acids: CASRFNTGGQTYEQYF. Written as DNA, the CDR3 is TGCGCCAGCAGATTTAACACAGGGGGGCAGACCTACGAGCAGTACTTC.

The chain combines TRBV6-6 with TRBJ1-3; no clear D. Germline V gene lookup returns CDR1 MNHNY and CDR2 SVGAGI (reference sequence). This CDR3 is built from 15 residues. Trimming left V 6 bases short and J 0 bases short, with 12 bases between. This CDR3 reads CASSSLLASGNTIYF. For the CDR3, the DNA is TGTGCCAGCAGCTCCCTACTGGCCTCTGGAAACACCATATATTTT.

The chain couples TRBV6-5 to TRBJ2-7, with D possibly being TRBD2 (5 bases). Germline values: CDR1 MNHEY, CDR2 SVGAGI. Trimming stripped 1 base from V and 2 bases from J, with 12 bases between. There are 15 residues in the CDR3. In nucleotides, the CDR3 is TGTGCCAGCAGTTACTTGCCCGGGGAAACCTACGAGCAGTACTTC. Translated: CASSYLPGETYEQYF.

This sequence joins TRBV6-4 and TRBJ2-3; D may correspond to TRBD1 or TRBD2 (5 bases each). Trimming cost V 6 bases and J 2 bases, with 12 bases left between them. Germline assignment: CDR1 MRHNA and CDR2 SNTAGT. This CDR3 has 14 residues. CDR3 bases: TGTGCCAGCAGCCCGGGGACGCACACAGATACGCAGTATTTT. Protein sequence: CASSPGTHTDTQYF.

The chain combines TRBV6-1 with TRBJ2-7; D may be TRBD1 or TRBD2 (6 bases each). Germline CDR1 MNHNS, CDR2 SASEGT. The V gene lost 4 bases and the J gene lost 5 bases, with 18 bases spanning the gap. The CDR3 spans 15 residues. CDR3 DNA sequence: TGTGCCAGCAGTGGGGAACGGGGGCCAAGGCACGAGCAGTACTTC. Translating it yields CASSGERGPRHEQYF.

V and J are TRBV7-2 and TRBJ2-7; tentatively, D is TRBD2 (5 bases). Germline loops: CDR1 SGHTA, CDR2 FQGNSA. V lost 2 bases and J lost 2, with 13 bases in between. This CDR3 has 15 amino acids. The CDR3 region has the DNA TGTGCCAGCAGCTTAACCTGGGTGGAGGCCTACGAGCAGTACTTC. It translates to CASSLTWVEAYEQYF.

The gene calls are TRBV30 and TRBJ1-5; maybe TRBD1 (5 bases). V was clipped by 1 base and J by 6 bases, with 13 bases between them. The CDR3 consists of 14 residues. CDR1 is GTSNPN and CDR2 is SVGIG in the germline V gene (reference sequence). DNA for the CDR3: TGTGCCTGGAGTGCACAGGCAGAAGGTCAGCCCCAGCATTTT. Its protein product is CAWSAQAEGQPQHF.

The genes are TRBV30 and TRBJ2-7, with 10 bases aligning to TRBD1. This CDR3 has 15 residues. The V gene end was trimmed by 2 bases and the J gene end by 1 base; junction bases not matched to a gene: 5. Germline CDR1 and CDR2: GTSNPN and SVGIG (reference sequence). The CDR3 sequence: CAWSLGGQGSYEQYF. The CDR3 coding sequence is TGTGCCTGGAGTCTCGGGGGACAGGGGTCCTACGAGCAGTACTTC.

The chain has TRBV19 and TRBJ2-1; 9 bases are shared with TRBD2. The V gene's germline CDR1 is LNHDA and CDR2 SQIVND (reference sequence). The CDR3 is 19 residues long. Germline trimming cut 3 bases from V and 0 bases from J; bases unmatched to any gene: 12. The chain's CDR3 is CASSMGGISGGGSYNEQFF. The CDR3, as DNA: TGTGCCAGTAGTATGGGGGGGATTAGCGGGGGAGGCTCCTACAATGAGCAGTTCTTC.

The chain joins TRBV7-9 to TRBJ1-2; no clear D. V was trimmed by 6 bases and J by 11 bases, leaving 13 bases between them. The CDR3 extends over 11 amino acids. In germline, CDR1 is SEHNR, CDR2 FQNEAQ (reference sequence). The CDR3 sequence is CASSPGRVYTF. The CDR3 DNA follows: TGTGCCAGCAGTCCCGGCAGAGTGTACACCTTC. Full variable domain (remainder filled in from reference TRBV7-9 and TRBJ1-2): DTGVSQNPRHKITKRGQNVTFRCDPISEHNRLYWYRQTLGQGPEFLTYFQNEAQLEKSRLLSDRFSAERPKGSFSTLEIQRTEQGDSAMYLCASSPGRVYTFGSGTRLTVV.